The text below deals with one T cell receptor beta chain. This clone turned up a few times. This receptor's antigen is unknown. The record has no base qualities; no much larger clone is one base away. Library preparation employed the immunoSEQ multiplex PCR assay. A mixture of 60 forward primers for TCR Vbeta segments and 13 reverse primers for TCR Jbeta segments was used in the multiplex PCR. Amplification of the CDR3 region of rearranged TCR beta genes was performed with a multiplex PCR assay on genomic DNA. Amplified TCR beta libraries were sequenced as 87-base-pair reads on the Illumina HiSeq System. As for the authors' bioinformatics: A later analysis tallied approximately 87 million unique TCR beta chains across the 700 or so repertoires, and approximately 9.9 million of those chains were shared by two or more donors. Raw reads were error-corrected and collapsed into unique sequences with a nearest-neighbor algorithm that merged closely related sequences to remove PCR and sequencing errors. To assign V, D and J gene segments, CDR3 sequences were aligned to IMGT reference sequences. For a sequence to be retained, a match of at least six nucleotides was required to both a V gene segment and a J gene segment. A rearrangement was called productive if the CDR3 had no stop codons and remained in frame with V and J, and every other rearrangement was called non-productive. Following IMGT convention, CDR3 was defined as the stretch from the second conserved V-encoded cysteine up to the conserved J-encoded phenylalanine. The earlier analysis of about 500 of the donors excluded sequences that lacked an unambiguous match to a single V gene segment. In an earlier analysis of around 590 of the donors, a V segment was called functional when productive rearrangements were above 56.7%, and segregating when the standard deviation between donors exceeded 5%. A statistical classification framework was developed to diagnose cytomegalovirus status using the catalog of TCR beta chain sequences. V and J gene assignment, in a later analysis, came from comparing TCR nucleotide sequences with IMGT/GENE-DB human TR gene sequences. The TCRdist pipeline was used in a later analysis to assign CDR3 sequences and most-parsimonious VDJ recombination scenarios. In a later analysis, each TCR beta chain was defined by its CDR3 amino acid sequence together with its V-gene family, and reads lacking a unique V-gene family were excluded. In a later analysis, around 600 highly shared, low-generation-probability nucleotide sequences were removed to address suspected cross-contamination and a sequencing artifact. For each public chain, a later analysis derived a clonal expansion index from normalized ranks of inferred template counts within each repertoire. In a later analysis, generation probabilities were computed with a VDJ recombination model fitted to out-of-frame rearrangements, and the resulting probabilities were checked against IGoR. Hypergeometric tests were used in a later analysis to score TCR-TCR, TCR-HLA and TCR-CMV co-occurrence, with a repertoire-size bias correction applied to the TCR pairs. In a later analysis, false discovery rates were estimated by permuting HLA or CMV assignments 20 times. In a later analysis, co-occurring TCRs were grouped with DBSCAN, and TCRdist sequence similarity was added when clustering was performed within HLA-allele-positive subsets. Co-occurrence clustering excluded repertoires with fewer than 30,000 or more than 120,000 public chains, plus five with anomalous nucleotide sharing. TCRdb provides this immuneACCESS table in a form limited to in-frame rearrangements. Some clones are lacking; in checked studies, under half of them reflect an unresolved V gene, and why the rest are absent is not known. The V and J calls and clone size are taken from that table; D and trimming were inferred from the DNA. Across this sample there are around 110,000 clones, with 82% seen only once. Approximately 2.6% of the sample is taken by the ten largest.

These data belong to a study of cytomegalovirus exposure and HLA in healthy donors (dated by TCRdb to between 2016 and 2019). Background on the whole study: An earlier analysis of several hundred of the donors reported approximately 280 Gb of sequence data and 90 million to 120 million unique TCR beta sequences obtained from about 180 million T cells. Rather than drawing on any new phenotypic data, the later analysis identified candidate immune exposures from TCR beta sequences and the way those sequences occurred across donors. To predict cytomegalovirus infection status, the study brought together high-throughput TCR immunosequencing, statistical association of individual TCRs with disease status, and machine learning. In a later genetic analysis, genome-wide SNP genotypes for about three fifths of the roughly 670 donors were used, and that subset was treated as a discovery cohort. In an earlier analysis of several hundred of the donors, high-throughput TCR beta sequencing was used to judge whether each TCR beta V gene segment behaved as functional or pseudogenic. Roughly 300 gigabases of sequencing data and around 90 million unique TCR sequences made up an early release that covered approximately 620 HLA-typed donors. The aim of the study was to test whether cataloging public T cell receptors could identify signatures of past pathogen exposure. Typing coverage varied by locus: roughly 629-630 donors for A, B, C, DRB1 and DQB1; more than 500 for DQA1; more than 600 for DPA1; 450 to 480 for DPB1. Besides the first cohort of around 670 subjects, a separate validation cohort made up of over a hundred different subjects was used. On average, around 240,000 unique TCR beta nucleotide sequences were sequenced per donor among roughly 430 genotyped donors of the cohort, with about 17% of those sequences being non-productive. Donor age, sex, ethnicity and CMV serostatus were collected together with the repertoire data. The T cell repertoires of around 730 subjects were profiled by immunosequencing and related to cytomegalovirus serostatus. Because of strong linkage in the cohort, roughly five DR-DQ haplotypes were treated as single units for association and clustering. In a later analysis, previously published TCR beta repertoires from 670 or so donors were re-analyzed and high-resolution HLA genotyping was added so that TCR occurrence patterns could be studied. Of the 350 to 450 genotyped donors, roughly 76% were placed in the genetic ancestry cluster associated with self-reported Caucasian donors. All discovery cohort repertoires had been generated using a single sequencing platform. HLA typing covered class I and class II loci at four-digit resolution.

From the cysteine up to the phenylalanine, the CDR3 has a length of 12 residues. Only the CDR3 region is kept as DNA, spanning 36 bases read in frame from base 1. The junction shows trimming of 6 bases on V and 2 bases on J, plus 7 bases between the germline ends. CDR1 SEHNR and CDR2 FQNEAQ were looked up in the germline V gene (reference sequence). The cohort consisted of 666 healthy bone marrow donors. At the time of sampling, all cohort members were nominally healthy, though unrecorded immune exposures were likely present. The donor tested CMV seropositive, placing the donor among the 289 seropositive members of the cohort. Each donor provided a peripheral blood sample, and peripheral blood mononuclear cells were used for TCR beta sequencing. The Qiagen DNeasy Blood Extraction Kit was used to extract genomic DNA from the blood cell samples. The study at large found these results: A later analysis found that TCR association rates varied across HLA loci, with DRB1 alleles showing the most associated TCRs and HLA-C alleles the fewest. A later analysis associated 15,000 or so TCR beta sequences with specific HLA alleles at a false discovery rate of 0.05. A further reported finding was that TCR beta sequences accurately predicted the HLA-A and HLA-B alleles for most subjects in the first cohort. Strong co-occurrence of HLA alleles, especially DR and DQ, made assigning TCR associations to individual alleles difficult. An earlier analysis of approximately 600 of the donors showed that most TCR beta V segments appeared in productive rearrangements either about 87% or about 30% of the time, which broadly matched IMGT annotations. It was suggested by the authors that the approach could potentially be generalized to other disease states and immunological phenotypes. In a later genetic analysis, a missense DCLRE1C variant was associated with V-gene and J-gene trimming of TCR beta chains, and the association was replicated in an independent cohort. CMV serostatus was the only immune exposure information available for the cohort. A cluster of highly shared sequence variants was judged likely to be a technical artifact of the sequencing pipeline. Cytomegalovirus status was reported to be diagnosed by the classifier with high specificity and sensitivity in both the original and validation cohorts. In vitro tests confirmed that three of the cytomegalovirus-associated TCR beta chains recognize cytomegalovirus antigens. The presence/absence analyses assumed that sequencing depth was roughly uniform across donors, and that assumption may not be true. In a later analysis, most CMV-associated TCR beta chains were found to appear HLA-restricted, with HLA associations seemingly driven largely by CMV exposure. Linkage disequilibrium might explain the correlated functional status among segregating V segments, but an unknown experimental factor could not be excluded. The 87-base-pair reads could not distinguish some IMGT-functional V segments, including TRBV6-2 and TRBV6-3, so those segments were excluded. HLA typing was unavailable for some donors at each locus, so association tests used only the typed subset. Because counts were too low, roughly 16 rarely observed V segments, including chromosome 9 orphons, were excluded from the earlier analysis of 587 of the donors. A later analysis found that HLA-associated TCR beta chains were more clonally expanded and had lower generation probabilities than equally common non-associated chains. In the study, approximately 160 TCR beta chains were listed as associated with cytomegalovirus. This cohort had only TCR beta chains sequenced, and the lack of alpha or paired-chain data limited which features could be detected. While some public TCRs were present in many individuals, most TCR sequences turned up only very rarely across donors. In a later analysis, several top co-occurrence clusters were reported to appear linked to parvovirus B19, influenza, CMV and Epstein-Barr virus. A later genetic analysis reported fewer N-insertions in productive TCRs among donors in an Asian-associated ancestry cluster than the roughly 670-donor mean.

Recombination joined TRBV7-9 with TRBJ1-2; there is no confident call for the D gene. The TCR sequence derives from a man younger than 45 in good health and CMV-seropositive. Sequencing was done on a sample of PBMCs. CDR3 region: CASRGGNYGYTF. In nucleotides, the sequence is TGTGCCAGCAGAGGAGGGAACTATGGCTACACCTTC.